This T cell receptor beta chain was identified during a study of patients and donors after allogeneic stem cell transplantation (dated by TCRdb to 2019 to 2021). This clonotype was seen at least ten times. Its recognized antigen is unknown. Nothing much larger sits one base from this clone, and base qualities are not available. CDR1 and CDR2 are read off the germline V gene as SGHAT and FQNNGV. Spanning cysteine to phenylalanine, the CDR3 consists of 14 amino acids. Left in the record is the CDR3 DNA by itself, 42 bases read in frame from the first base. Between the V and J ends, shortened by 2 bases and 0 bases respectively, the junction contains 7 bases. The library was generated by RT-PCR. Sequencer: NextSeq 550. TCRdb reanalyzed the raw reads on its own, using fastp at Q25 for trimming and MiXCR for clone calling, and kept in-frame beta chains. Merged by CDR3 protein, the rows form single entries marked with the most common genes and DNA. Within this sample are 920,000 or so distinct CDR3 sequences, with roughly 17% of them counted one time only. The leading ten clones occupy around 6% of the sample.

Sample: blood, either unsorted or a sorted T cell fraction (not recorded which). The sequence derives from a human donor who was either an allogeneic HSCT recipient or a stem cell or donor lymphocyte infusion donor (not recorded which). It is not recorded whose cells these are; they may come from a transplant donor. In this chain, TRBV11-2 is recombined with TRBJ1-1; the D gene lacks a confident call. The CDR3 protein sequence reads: CASSLNRLNTEAFF. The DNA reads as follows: TGTGCCAGCAGCTTAAATCGGTTGAACACTGAAGCTTTCTTT.